Shown below are 22 T cell receptor beta chains from a single sample sequenced in a study of cytomegalovirus exposure and HLA in healthy donors. The PCR ran on 60 Vbeta and 13 Jbeta primers. The method was immunoSEQ multiplex PCR; TCRdb's version includes in-frame clones alone and lacks a portion of them. The repertoire consists of over 150,000 clones, with 65% to 80% occurring once and the leading ten covering over 2.5%. The sequenced sample was PBMCs. The receptors here all came from a woman aged 40 to 50 in good health and CMV-seropositive.

The chain recombines TRBV4-3 with TRBJ2-1, with 7 nucleotides matching TRBD1. There are 15 residues in the CDR3. Looked up from germline, CDR1 is LGHNA and CDR2 is YSLEER. V lost 1 base to trimming and J lost 3 bases; unmatched junction nucleotides: 3. The CDR3: CASSQGSGGYNEQFF. The CDR3 DNA follows: TGCGCCAGCAGCCAAGGGTCAGGGGGCTACAATGAGCAGTTCTTC.

This clone was detected only once. The chain couples TRBV7-9 to TRBJ2-7; perhaps TRBD1 as D (6 bases). This CDR3 contains 14 residues. Trimming removed 2 bases at V and 6 bases at J, with 14 bases between. Germline lookup yields CDR1 SEHNR and CDR2 FQNEAQ (reference sequence). The CDR3 protein is CASSLNQGHREQYF. In DNA form, the CDR3 reads TGTGCCAGCAGCTTAAACCAGGGGCATCGCGAGCAGTACTTC.

This clone was found once. The chain joins TRBV28 to TRBJ1-4, with D possibly being TRBD1 (6 bases). Trimming took 8 bases from V and 4 from J, leaving 11 bases between them. This CDR3 has 13 residues. Germline CDR1 MDHEN, CDR2 SYDVKM. CDR3 amino acids: CASGDTLNEKLFF. The CDR3 DNA sequence: TGTGCCAGCGGGGACACTCTTAATGAAAAACTGTTTTTT.

The chain employs TRBV18 and TRBJ2-5; D may be TRBD1 (5 bases). There are 13 residues in the CDR3. CDR1 and CDR2 from the germline V gene are KGHSH and LQKENI. Trimming stripped 3 bases from V and 5 bases from J, with 10 bases between. The CDR3 coding sequence is TGTGCCAGCTCACCGGGCAGGGATGAGACCCAGTACTTC. As protein: CASSPGRDETQYF.

J is TRBJ2-2 and V is TRBV5-5; D gene ambiguous. The CDR3 spans 14 residues. Per germline, CDR1 SGHKS and CDR2 YYEKEE (reference sequence). V was cut by 3 bases and J by 5 bases, with 11 bases left in between. DNA of the CDR3: TGTGCCAGCAGCTCGTTGAGCAGGACCGGGGAGCTGTTTTTT. It specifies CASSSLSRTGELFF. Full variable domain (remainder filled in from reference TRBV5-5 and TRBJ2-2): DAGVTQSPTHLIKTRGQQVTLRCSPISGHKSVSWYQQVLGQGPQFIFQYYEKEERGRGNFPDRFSARQFPNYSSELNVNALLLGDSALYLCASSSLSRTGELFFGEGSRLTVL.

The chain joins TRBV25-1 to TRBJ1-1; TRBD1 agrees at 7 bases. The length of the CDR3 is 13 residues. J lost 6 bases, V lost 4 bases, and 5 bases had no gene match. Germline CDR1 MGHDK, CDR2 SYGVNS. CDR3: CASSASGQPEAFF. DNA of the CDR3: TGTGCCAGCAGTGCCTCGGGACAGCCTGAAGCTTTCTTT.

This chain uses TRBV7-9 with TRBJ2-1; D gene unclear. The CDR3 is made up of 13 amino acids. Trimming left V 1 base short and J 7 bases short, with 8 bases between. Per germline, CDR1 SEHNR and CDR2 FQNEAQ (reference sequence). CDR3 in DNA: TGTGCCAGCAGCTTAGGCGCGGAGAATGAGCAGTTCTTC. This translates into CASSLGAENEQFF.

V is TRBV18 and J is TRBJ2-3; 8 bases fit TRBD2. The CDR3 is 16 amino acids. Germline CDR1 KGHSH, CDR2 LQKENI. Trimming removed 1 base from V and 4 bases from J; junction bases left unmatched: 7. CDR3: CASSPRSGGQSDTQYF. CDR3 nucleotides: TGTGCCAGCTCACCACGGTCGGGGGGGCAGTCAGATACGCAGTATTTT. Filled out from reference TRBV18 and TRBJ2-3, the complete variable domain reads NAGVMQNPRHLVRRRGQEARLRCSPMKGHSHVYWYRQLPEEGLKFMVYLQKENIIDESGMPKERFSAEFPKEGPSILRIQQVVRGDSAAYFCASSPRSGGQSDTQYFGPGTRLTVL.

The rearrangement links TRBV5-1 to TRBJ1-1; D unresolved. CDR3 length: 14 amino acids. The germline CDR1 and CDR2 sequences are SGHRS and YFSETQ. Deletions cut 0 bases from V and 2 bases from J, with 8 bases between. CDR3: CASSLAVSNTEAFF. The CDR3 coding sequence is TGCGCCAGCAGCTTGGCCGTGTCTAACACTGAAGCTTTCTTT.

The V and J genes are TRBV7-2 and TRBJ2-5; the D gene is possibly TRBD1 (5 bases). Germline V lookup: CDR1 SGHTA, CDR2 FQGNSA. The germline V and J ends were trimmed by 1 base and 4 bases, with 13 bases remaining between them. The CDR3 is made up of 15 amino acids. The CDR3 region is CASSLGVGHRETQYF. CDR3 nucleotides: TGTGCCAGCAGCTTAGGGGTGGGGCACCGAGAGACCCAGTACTTC.

The chain employs TRBV6-6 and TRBJ2-5; D possibly corresponds to TRBD2 (6 bases). The J call may be incorrect, as the DNA end agrees better with TRBJ2-7. The CDR3 consists of 14 residues. Germline V CDR1 and CDR2: MNHNY, SVGAGI (reference sequence). The CDR3 nucleotides are TGTGCCAGCAGTTACGGAGGGCTGGGTGGCGAGCAGTACTTC. Protein product: CASSYGGLGGEQYF.

J is TRBJ2-5 and V is TRBV10-3, with D tentatively TRBD1 (7 bases). From germline, CDR1 is ENHRY and CDR2 SYGVKD. The V and J ends lost 7 bases and 11 bases respectively, with 20 bases between them. This CDR3 region has 13 residues. CDR3 in amino acids: CAITQEGAREQYF. CDR3 sequence (DNA): TGTGCCATCACCCAGGAGGGGGCAAGAGAGCAGTACTTC.

The chain employs TRBV11-2 and TRBJ1-5; D is undetermined. Between the trimmed V and J ends, which lost 1 base and 3 bases, there was a span of 10 bases. The CDR3 consists of 15 residues. Looked up from germline, CDR1 is SGHAT and CDR2 is FQNNGV. CDR3 sequence (DNA): TGTGCCAGCAGCTTAGGCGGCGGACTCAATCAGCCCCAGCATTTT. This sequence encodes CASSLGGGLNQPQHF.

This chain uses TRBV5-1 with TRBJ2-6; D is unresolved. CDR1 is SGHRS, CDR2 YFSETQ, per germline. CDR3 length: 15 amino acids. With 0 bases removed from V and 1 base from J, the gap between germline ends came to 5 bases. In nucleotides, the CDR3 is TGCGCCAGCAGCTTGGGGCAGTCTGGGGCCAACGTCCTGACTTTC. It is translated as CASSLGQSGANVLTF.

This clone was observed a single time. This chain joins TRBV10-2 and TRBJ1-3, with D perhaps TRBD1 (5 bases). The length of the CDR3 is 16 residues. V lost 3 bases and J 4 bases, leaving 16 bases between the germline ends. Germline V gene data show CDR1 as WSHSY and CDR2 as SAAADI. CDR3 sequence (DNA): TGCGCCAGCAGTGATGGCTTCGGGGGGTCCGGAAACACCATATATTTT. It encodes CASSDGFGGSGNTIYF.

This clone was observed once. The chain links TRBV4-1 to TRBJ2-7; 11 bases fit TRBD2. The CDR3 is 15 residues long. Germline loops: CDR1 MGHRA, CDR2 YSYEKL. Trimming removed 1 base from V and 12 bases from J; junction bases left unmatched: 11. The DNA of the CDR3 is TGCGCCAGCAGCCAAGGTGAGGTAGCGGGGGGGCCCTGGTACTTC. It translates to CASSQGEVAGGPWYF.

This clone has only a few counts. The rearrangement uses TRBV5-1 and TRBJ2-7, with a weak D call TRBD2 (5 bases). The CDR3 sequence is 15 residues long. Trimming removed 5 bases at V and 2 bases at J, with 17 bases between. Per the germline V gene, CDR1 is SGHRS and CDR2 is YFSETQ. The CDR3, as DNA: TGCGCCAGCAGGTACGAGGGTTCAGGAGCCTACGAGCAGTACTTC. It is translated as CASRYEGSGAYEQYF.

V gene TRBV6-6 combines with J gene TRBJ1-1; possible D gene TRBD1, 5 bases. Trimming left V 6 bases short and J 4 bases short, with 15 bases between. The CDR3 is 14 residues long. The germline V gene has CDR1 MNHNY and CDR2 SVGAGI (reference sequence). In DNA form, the CDR3 reads TGTGCCAGCAGCCAGCGGGGGGATGGCACTGAAGCTTTCTTT. Translation gives CASSQRGDGTEAFF.

V usage is TRBV9 and J usage is TRBJ1-4; D possibly corresponds to TRBD1 (6 bases). V was trimmed by 0 bases and J by 5 bases, leaving 11 bases between them. Germline CDR1 reads SGDLS; CDR2 reads YYNGEE. The CDR3 consists of 15 residues. The CDR3 sequence is CASSVAGGRNEKLFF. The CDR3 DNA reads TGTGCCAGCAGCGTAGCGGGGGGCCGAAATGAAAAACTGTTTTTT.

The rearrangement joins TRBV11-2 to TRBJ2-1, with 7 bases that match TRBD2. CDR1 and CDR2 (germline): SGHAT, FQNNGV. Trimming cost V 3 bases and J 8 bases; bases outside gene matches: 10. CDR3 length equals 15 residues. The CDR3 coding sequence is TGTGCCAGCAGCTTTGGGGGGGGTTTGGGGGATGAGCAGTTCTTC. This sequence encodes CASSFGGGLGDEQFF.

The CDR3: CSVGADTEAFF. CDR3 in DNA: TGCAGCGTCGGAGCGGACACTGAAGCTTTCTTT. V gene TRBV29-1 combines with J gene TRBJ1-1; unclear D gene. V lost 6 bases to trimming and J lost 3 bases, with 8 bases between them. Per the germline V gene, CDR1 is SQVTM and CDR2 is ANQGSEA. The CDR3 length is 11 residues.

V gene TRBV6-5 combines with J gene TRBJ1-2; D ambiguous. Trimming stripped 0 bases from V and 8 bases from J, with 16 bases between. CDR1 and CDR2 (germline): MNHEY, SVGAGI. The CDR3 totals 15 residues. The chain's CDR3 is CASSYSTDLYGGYTF. CDR3 in DNA: TGTGCCAGCAGTTACTCTACGGACTTGTACGGCGGCTACACCTTC.